These T cell receptor beta chains were read from a single sample in a study of early T cells in non-severe SARS-CoV-2 infection. Each CDR3 protein is one row after TCRdb ran MiXCR on the 5' RACE reads. The table lists some 80,000 distinct CDR3 sequences, over 9.5% of them singletons, with just over 8% in the top ten. This sample comprised whole blood, obtained at baseline. The source of these receptors is an adult who was a healthcare worker with PCR-confirmed SARS-CoV-2 infection or an uninfected control (not recorded which). The CDR3 runs from the conserved cysteine through the conserved F or W. A D gene is named only where the DNA matches it firmly. Clone size is not always given. Where it is, it says once, few, many or a class for expanded clones.

V	J	size	D	length	CDR3	DNA
TRBV5-1	TRBJ2-7	few	NA	15	CASSLEVGAAYEQYF	TGCGCCAGCAGCTTGGAAGTCGGGGCAGCCTACGAGCAGTACTTC
TRBV20-1	TRBJ2-7	NA	TRBD2	13	CSASSGTNYEQYF	TGCAGTGCGTCATCCGGGACTAACTACGAGCAGTACTTC
TRBV27	TRBJ2-5	NA	NA	15	CASSFVGGALETQYF	TGTGCCAGCAGTTTTGTGGGGGGCGCCTTGGAGACCCAGTACTTC
TRBV7-6	TRBJ2-1	many	TRBD2	15	CASSLDSGTYNEQFF	TGTGCCAGCAGCTTAGATAGCGGGACCTACAATGAGCAGTTCTTC
TRBV10-1	TRBJ2-1	few	NA	15	CASSKEGRGTYEQFF	TGCGCCAGCAGCAAAGAAGGACGAGGGACATATGAGCAGTTCTTC
TRBV20-1	TRBJ1-6	many	NA	15	CSARLGAAVRSPLHF	TGCAGTGCCCGTCTTGGGGCCGCGGTTCGCTCACCCCTCCACTTT
TRBV18	TRBJ1-1	many	NA	14	CASSPDSAQPEVFF	TGTGCCAGCTCACCCGACAGCGCCCAGCCTGAAGTTTTCTTT
TRBV12-3/TRBV12-4	TRBJ1-1	NA	NA	14	CASSLRTMNTEAFF	TGTGCCAGCAGTTTACGGACAATGAACACTGAAGCTTTCTTT
TRBV7-3	TRBJ2-2	many	NA	16	CASRRGPIPNTGELFF	TGTGCCAGCCGCCGGGGTCCTATACCCAACACCGGGGAGCTGTTTTTT
TRBV20-1	TRBJ2-7	NA	TRBD2	13	CSALTGTSDEQYF	TGCAGTGCTTTAACCGGGACTAGCGACGAGCAGTACTTC
TRBV20-1	TRBJ2-7	NA	NA	16	CSASRLEEGTYYEQYF	TGCAGTGCCTCGAGACTAGAAGAGGGTACTTACTACGAGCAGTACTTC
TRBV4-1	TRBJ1-3	many	NA	15	CASSQELSFGNTIYF	TGCGCCAGCAGCCAAGAATTGTCTTTTGGAAACACCATATATTTT
TRBV10-3	TRBJ1-3	few	NA	16	CAISSKGVSSGNTIYF	TGTGCCATCAGTAGTAAAGGCGTTAGCTCTGGAAACACCATATATTTT
TRBV10-3	TRBJ2-7	once	TRBD2	15	CAISESGGRALEQYF	TGTGCCATCAGTGAGTCTGGCGGGAGGGCCCTGGAGCAGTACTTC
TRBV7-6	TRBJ2-3	NA	NA	15	CASSFLASSTDTQYF	TGTGCCAGCAGCTTTTTAGCGTCTAGCACAGATACGCAGTATTTT
TRBV27	TRBJ2-7	few	TRBD2	16	CASSGLAGVGLYEQYF	TGTGCCAGCAGTGGACTAGCGGGAGTTGGACTCTACGAGCAGTACTTC
TRBV12-3/TRBV12-4	TRBJ2-7	NA	TRBD2	14	CASGISGRDSEQYF	TGTGCCAGCGGAATTAGCGGGAGGGACTCCGAGCAGTACTTC
TRBV6-1	TRBJ2-7	NA	NA	15	CASSESTGTTYEQYF	TGTGCCAGCAGTGAATCAACAGGGACCACCTACGAGCAGTACTTC
TRBV11-3	TRBJ2-7	NA	TRBD2	14	CASSSGLAGVEQYF	TGTGCCAGCAGCTCGGGACTAGCGGGAGTCGAGCAGTACTTC
TRBV10-3	TRBJ2-7	few	NA	16	CAISESVGTGTYEQYF	TGTGCCATCAGTGAGTCGGTGGGGACGGGAACCTACGAGCAGTACTTC
TRBV20-1	TRBJ2-7	many	TRBD1	12	CSATDRGYEQYF	TGCAGTGCGACAGACAGGGGGTACGAGCAGTACTTC
TRBV30	TRBJ2-1	few	NA	11	CAWSIGSLSFF	TGTGCCTGGAGTATTGGTAGCTTATCGTTCTTC
TRBV18	TRBJ1-5	many	NA	15	CASSPHTGNDQPQHF	TGTGCCAGCTCACCACATACAGGGAATGATCAGCCCCAGCATTTT
TRBV30	TRBJ1-1	NA	NA	16	CAWSVLIGAKNTEAFF	TGTGCCTGGAGTGTACTGATAGGGGCAAAGAACACTGAAGCTTTCTTT